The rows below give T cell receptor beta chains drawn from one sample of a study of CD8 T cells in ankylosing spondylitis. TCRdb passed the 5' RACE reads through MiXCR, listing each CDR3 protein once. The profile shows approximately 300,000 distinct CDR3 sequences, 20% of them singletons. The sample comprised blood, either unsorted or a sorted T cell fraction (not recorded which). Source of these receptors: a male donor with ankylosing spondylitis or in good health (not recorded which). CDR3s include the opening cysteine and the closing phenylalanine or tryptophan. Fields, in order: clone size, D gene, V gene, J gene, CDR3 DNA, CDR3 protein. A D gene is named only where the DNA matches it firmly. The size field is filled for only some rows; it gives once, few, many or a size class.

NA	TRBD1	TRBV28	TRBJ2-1	TGTGCCAGCAGCCCGCAGCGGACAGGGTTGGATGAGCAGTTCTTC	CASSPQRTGLDEQFF
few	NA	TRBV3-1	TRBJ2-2	TGTGCCAGCAGCCAAAACTTCGGGGAGCTGTTTTTT	CASSQNFGELFF
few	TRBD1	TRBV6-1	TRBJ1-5	TGTGCCAGCAGGGACAGGGGAGGGCAGCCCCAGCATTTT	CASRDRGGQPQHF
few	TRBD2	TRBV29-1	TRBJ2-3	TGCAGCGCATCCGTCTTGGCGGCGGGAGGGCCCTCAGATACGCAGTATTTT	CSASVLAAGGPSDTQYF
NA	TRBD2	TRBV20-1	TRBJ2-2	TGCAGTGCTAGAGAGCCACTAGCGAACGGGGAGCTGTTTTTT	CSAREPLANGELFF
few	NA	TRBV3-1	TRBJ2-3	TGTGCCAGCAGCCAAGAAGGTTACGGGGACGGTACGCAGTATTTT	CASSQEGYGDGTQYF
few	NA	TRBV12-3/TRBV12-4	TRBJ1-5	TGTGCCAGCAGTGGCCCCGGACAGAACAATCAGCCCCAGCATTTT	CASSGPGQNNQPQHF
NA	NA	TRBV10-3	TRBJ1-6	TGTGCCACCAAGGACGACTCCTATAATTCACCCCTCCACTTT	CATKDDSYNSPLHF
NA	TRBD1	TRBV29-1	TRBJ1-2	TGCAGCGCAAACCCACAGGGGGCGACGGGCTACACCTTC	CSANPQGATGYTF
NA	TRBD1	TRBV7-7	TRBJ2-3	TGTGCCAGCAGCCGGACAGGGATTAGCACAGATACGCAGTATTTT	CASSRTGISTDTQYF
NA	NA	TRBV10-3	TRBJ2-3	TGTGCCACCAACCACCAAGGGGGTAGGGCAGATACGCAGTATTTT	CATNHQGGRADTQYF
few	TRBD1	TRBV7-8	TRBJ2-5	TGTGCCAGCAGCCACAGACAGGGACCCCAAGAGACCCAGTACTTC	CASSHRQGPQETQYF
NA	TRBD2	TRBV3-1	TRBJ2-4	TGTGCCAGCAGCCAAGGAATTAGTCGTCTAGCGGGGGGATGGGCCAAAAACATTCAGTACTTC	CASSQGISRLAGGWAKNIQYF
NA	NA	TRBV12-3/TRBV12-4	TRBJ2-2	TGTGCCAGCAGTTTAAGGAGGGCCGCCTACACCGGGGAGCTGTTTTTT	CASSLRRAAYTGELFF
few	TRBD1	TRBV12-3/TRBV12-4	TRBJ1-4	TGTGCCAGCAGCGCGGGACAGGGGAGGGCGAATGAAAAACTGTTTTTT	CASSAGQGRANEKLFF
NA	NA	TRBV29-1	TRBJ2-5	TGCAGCGTTGACGAGGGGACCGCGCCCCAAGAGACCCAGTACTTC	CSVDEGTAPQETQYF
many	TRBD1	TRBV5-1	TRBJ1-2	TGCGCCAGCAGCTCCGGACAGGGGGACTATGGCTACACCTTC	CASSSGQGDYGYTF
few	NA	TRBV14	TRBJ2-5	TGTGCCAGCAGCCAAGTCACCGAGACCCAGTACTTC	CASSQVTETQYF
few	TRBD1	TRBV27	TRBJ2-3	TGTGCCAGCAGTTTATATAGGGGGACAGTGTTGGATACGCAGTATTTT	CASSLYRGTVLDTQYF
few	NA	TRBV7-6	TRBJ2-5	TGTGCCAGCAGCACCCAGGAAGGGGGTTTCGAGACCCAGTACTTC	CASSTQEGGFETQYF
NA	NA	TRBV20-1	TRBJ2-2	TGCAGTGCTAGAGACCCGGGAGCTCGAACCGGGGAGCTGTTTTTT	CSARDPGARTGELFF
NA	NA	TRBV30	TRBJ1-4	TGTGCCTTTTCTACCCTCTCCAGGGTAACTAATGAAAAACTGTTTTTT	CAFSTLSRVTNEKLFF